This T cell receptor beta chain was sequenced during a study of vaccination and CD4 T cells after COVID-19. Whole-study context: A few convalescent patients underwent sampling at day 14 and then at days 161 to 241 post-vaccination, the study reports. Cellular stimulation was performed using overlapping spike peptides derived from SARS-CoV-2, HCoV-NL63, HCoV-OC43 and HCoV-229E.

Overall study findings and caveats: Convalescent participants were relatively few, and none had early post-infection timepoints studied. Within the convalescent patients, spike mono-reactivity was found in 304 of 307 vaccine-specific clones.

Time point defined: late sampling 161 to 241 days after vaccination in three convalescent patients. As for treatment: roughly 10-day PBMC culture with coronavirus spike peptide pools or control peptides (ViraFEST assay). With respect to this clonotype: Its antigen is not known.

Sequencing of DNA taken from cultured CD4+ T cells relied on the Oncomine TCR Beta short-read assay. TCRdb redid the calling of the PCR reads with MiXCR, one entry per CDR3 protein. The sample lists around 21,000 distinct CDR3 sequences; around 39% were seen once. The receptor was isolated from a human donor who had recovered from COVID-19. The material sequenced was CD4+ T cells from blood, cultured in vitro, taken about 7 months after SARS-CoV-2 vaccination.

CDR3 region: CASSQDLSSYNEQFF. CDR3 DNA sequence: TGTGCCAGCAGCCAAGATTTGAGCTCCTACAATGAGCAGTTCTTC. The J gene is TRBJ2-1, the V gene TRBV4-2; unclear D gene. V dropped 0 bases and J dropped 0 bases, with 6 bases sitting between them. The CDR3 spans 15 residues. The germline V gene has CDR1 LGHNA and CDR2 YNFKEQ.